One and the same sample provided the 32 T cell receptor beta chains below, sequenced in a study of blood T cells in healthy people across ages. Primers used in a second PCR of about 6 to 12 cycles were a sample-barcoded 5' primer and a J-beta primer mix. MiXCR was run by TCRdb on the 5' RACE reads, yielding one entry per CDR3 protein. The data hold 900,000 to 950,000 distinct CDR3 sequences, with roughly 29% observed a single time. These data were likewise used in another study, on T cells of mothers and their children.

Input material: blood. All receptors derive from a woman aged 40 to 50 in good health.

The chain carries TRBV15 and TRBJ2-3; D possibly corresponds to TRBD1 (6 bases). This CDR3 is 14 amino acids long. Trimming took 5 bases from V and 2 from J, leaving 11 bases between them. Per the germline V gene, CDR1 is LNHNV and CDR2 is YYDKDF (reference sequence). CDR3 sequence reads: CATSPQGHTDTQYF. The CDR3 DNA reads TGTGCCACCAGCCCCCAGGGACACACAGATACGCAGTATTTT. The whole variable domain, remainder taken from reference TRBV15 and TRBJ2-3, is DAMVIQNPRYQVTQFGKPVTLSCSQTLNHNVMYWYQQKSSQAPKLLFHYYDKDFNNEADTPDNFQSRRPNTSFCFLDIRSPGLGDTAMYLCATSPQGHTDTQYFGPGTRLTVL.

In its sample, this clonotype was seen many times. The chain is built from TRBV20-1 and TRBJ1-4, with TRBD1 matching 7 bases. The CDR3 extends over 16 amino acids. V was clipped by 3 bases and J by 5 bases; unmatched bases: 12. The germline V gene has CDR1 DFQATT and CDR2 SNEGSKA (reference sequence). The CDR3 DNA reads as TGCAGTGCTAGGCCCGGTTTGGGACAGAGGAATGAAAAACTGTTTTTT. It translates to CSARPGLGQRNEKLFF.

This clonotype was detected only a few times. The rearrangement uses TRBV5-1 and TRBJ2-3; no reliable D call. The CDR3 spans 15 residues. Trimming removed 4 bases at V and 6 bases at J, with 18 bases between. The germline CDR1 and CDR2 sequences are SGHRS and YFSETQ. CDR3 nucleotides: TGCGCCAGCAGCCGCCTCGGTACAATTTCTGATACGCAGTATTTT. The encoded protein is CASSRLGTISDTQYF.

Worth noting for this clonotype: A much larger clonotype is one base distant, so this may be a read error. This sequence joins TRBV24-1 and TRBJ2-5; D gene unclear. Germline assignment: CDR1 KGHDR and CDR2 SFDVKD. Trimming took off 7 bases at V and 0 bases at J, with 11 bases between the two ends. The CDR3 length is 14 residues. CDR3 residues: CATRDRANQETQYF. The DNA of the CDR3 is TGTGCCACCAGGGATCGGGCAAACCAAGAGACCCAGTACTTC.

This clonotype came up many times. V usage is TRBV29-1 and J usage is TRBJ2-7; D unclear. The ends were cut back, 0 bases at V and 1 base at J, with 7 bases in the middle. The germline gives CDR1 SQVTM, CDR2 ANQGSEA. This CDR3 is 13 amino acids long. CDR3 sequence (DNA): TGCAGCGTTGAAGACAGCCTTTCCTACGAGCAGTACTTC. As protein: CSVEDSLSYEQYF.

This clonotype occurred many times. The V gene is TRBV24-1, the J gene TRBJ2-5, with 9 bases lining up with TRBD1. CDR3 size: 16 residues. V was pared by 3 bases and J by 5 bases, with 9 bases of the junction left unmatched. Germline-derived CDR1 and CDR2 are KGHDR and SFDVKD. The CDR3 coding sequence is TGTGCCACCAGTGATCCCTCACAGGGGGCAGGGGAGACCCAGTACTTC. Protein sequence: CATSDPSQGAGETQYF.

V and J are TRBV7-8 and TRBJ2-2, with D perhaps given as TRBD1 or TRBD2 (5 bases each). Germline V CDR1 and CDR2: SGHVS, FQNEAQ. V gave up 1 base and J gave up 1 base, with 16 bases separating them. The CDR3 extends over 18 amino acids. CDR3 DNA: TGTGCCAGCAGCTTAGAAAGTACCGGGACGGAGAACACCGGGGAGCTGTTTTTT. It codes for CASSLESTGTENTGELFF.

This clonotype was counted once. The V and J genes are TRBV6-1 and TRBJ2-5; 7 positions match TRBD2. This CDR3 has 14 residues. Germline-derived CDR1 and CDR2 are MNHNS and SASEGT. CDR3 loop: CHSRPGAGQETQYF. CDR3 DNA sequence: TGTCACTCGCGGCCGGGAGCGGGGCAAGAGACCCAGTACTTC.

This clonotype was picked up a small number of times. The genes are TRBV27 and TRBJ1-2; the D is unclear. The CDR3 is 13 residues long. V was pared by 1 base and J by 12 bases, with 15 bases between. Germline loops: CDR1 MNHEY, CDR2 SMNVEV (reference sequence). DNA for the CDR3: TGTGCCAGCAGTTTATATGGCTGGTCGGGCCACACCTTC. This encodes CASSLYGWSGHTF.

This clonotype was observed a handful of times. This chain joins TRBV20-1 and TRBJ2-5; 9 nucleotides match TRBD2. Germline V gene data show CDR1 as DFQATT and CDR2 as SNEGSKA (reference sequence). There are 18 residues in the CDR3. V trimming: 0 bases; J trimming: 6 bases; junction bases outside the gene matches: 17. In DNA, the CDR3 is TGCAGTGCTAGAGATCCCCAATGGACAGCGGGGGGCCAGAAGACCCAGTACTTC. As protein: CSARDPQWTAGGQKTQYF.

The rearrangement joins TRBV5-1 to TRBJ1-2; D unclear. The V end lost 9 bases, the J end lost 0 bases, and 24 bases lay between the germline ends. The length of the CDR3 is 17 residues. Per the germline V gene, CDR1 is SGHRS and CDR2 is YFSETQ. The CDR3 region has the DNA TGCGCCACCTCAGCAGAGGTTGGATTTGGAGCTAACTATGGCTACACCTTC. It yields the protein CATSAEVGFGANYGYTF.

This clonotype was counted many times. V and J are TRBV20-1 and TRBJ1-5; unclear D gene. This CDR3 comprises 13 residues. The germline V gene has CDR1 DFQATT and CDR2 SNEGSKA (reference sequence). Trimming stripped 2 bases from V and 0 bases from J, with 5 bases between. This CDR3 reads CSARTDSNQPQHF. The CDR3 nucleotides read TGCAGTGCTAGAACAGATAGCAATCAGCCCCAGCATTTT.

CDR3 region: CASSFLQAYGYTF. CDR3 DNA sequence: TGTGCCAGCAGTTTTTTACAGGCCTATGGCTACACCTTC. This chain joins TRBV28 and TRBJ1-2; possible D gene TRBD1, 5 bases. This CDR3 region has 13 residues. The V and J ends lost 3 bases and 4 bases respectively, with 9 bases between them. Germline CDR1 reads MDHEN; CDR2 reads SYDVKM.

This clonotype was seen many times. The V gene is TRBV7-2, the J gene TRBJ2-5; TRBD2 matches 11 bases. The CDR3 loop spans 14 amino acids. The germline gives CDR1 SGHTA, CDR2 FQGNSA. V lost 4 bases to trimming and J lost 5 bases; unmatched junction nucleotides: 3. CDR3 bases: TGTGCCAGCAGCTCTCGACTAGCGGGGGAGACCCAGTACTTC. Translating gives CASSSRLAGETQYF. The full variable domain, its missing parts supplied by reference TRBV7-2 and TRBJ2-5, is GAGVSQSPSNKVTEKGKDVELRCDPISGHTALYWYRQSLGQGLEFLIYFQGNSAPDKSGLPSDRFSAERTGGSVSTLTIQRTQQEDSAVYLCASSSRLAGETQYFGPGTRLLVL.

The CDR3 here is CSARGYRDNYGYTF. CDR3 sequence (DNA): TGCAGTGCTAGAGGGTACAGAGACAACTATGGCTACACCTTC. The rearrangement joins TRBV20-1 to TRBJ1-2; D gene ambiguous. Trimming left V 1 base short and J 2 bases short, with 11 bases between. Germline CDR1 DFQATT, CDR2 SNEGSKA (reference sequence). CDR3 length: 14 amino acids.

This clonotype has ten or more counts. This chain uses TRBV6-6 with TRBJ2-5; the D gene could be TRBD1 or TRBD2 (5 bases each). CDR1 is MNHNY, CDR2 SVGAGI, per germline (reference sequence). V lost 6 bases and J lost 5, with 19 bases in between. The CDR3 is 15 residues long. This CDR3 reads CASSATGTPRETQYF. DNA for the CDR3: TGTGCCAGCAGCGCTACCGGGACCCCGAGGGAGACCCAGTACTTC.

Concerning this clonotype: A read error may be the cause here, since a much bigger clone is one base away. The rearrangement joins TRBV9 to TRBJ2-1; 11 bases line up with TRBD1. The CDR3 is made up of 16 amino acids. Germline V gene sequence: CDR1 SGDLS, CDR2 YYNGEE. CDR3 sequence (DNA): TGTACCAGCAGCGCCCGGACAGGGGGCATCGGGAATGAGCAGTTCTTC. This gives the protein CTSSARTGGIGNEQFF.

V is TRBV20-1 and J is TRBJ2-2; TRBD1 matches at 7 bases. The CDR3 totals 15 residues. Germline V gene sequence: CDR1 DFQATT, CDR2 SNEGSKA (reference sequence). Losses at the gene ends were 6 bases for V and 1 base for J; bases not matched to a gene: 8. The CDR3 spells CSAQPRQGNTGELFF. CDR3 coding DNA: TGCAGTGCCCAACCCCGACAGGGGAACACCGGGGAGCTGTTTTTT.

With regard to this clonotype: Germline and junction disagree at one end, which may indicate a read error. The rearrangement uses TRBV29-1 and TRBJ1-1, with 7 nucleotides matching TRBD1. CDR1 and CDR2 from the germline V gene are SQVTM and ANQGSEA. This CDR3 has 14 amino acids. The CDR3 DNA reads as TGCAGCGTCACCGACAGGGTTTGGAACACTGTAGCTTTCTTT. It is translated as CSVTDRVWNTVAFF.

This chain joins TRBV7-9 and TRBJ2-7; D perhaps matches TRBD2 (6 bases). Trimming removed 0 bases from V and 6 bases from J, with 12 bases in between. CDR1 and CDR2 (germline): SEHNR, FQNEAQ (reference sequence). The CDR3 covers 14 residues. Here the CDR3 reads CASSLAGLFGEQYF. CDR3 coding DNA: TGTGCCAGCAGCTTAGCCGGACTATTCGGCGAGCAGTACTTC.

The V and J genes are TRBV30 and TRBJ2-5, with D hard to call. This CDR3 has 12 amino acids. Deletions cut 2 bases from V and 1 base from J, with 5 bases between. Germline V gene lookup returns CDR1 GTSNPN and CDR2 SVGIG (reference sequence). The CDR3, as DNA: TGTGCCTGGAGTACTGCCCAAGAGACCCAGTACTTC. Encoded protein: CAWSTAQETQYF.

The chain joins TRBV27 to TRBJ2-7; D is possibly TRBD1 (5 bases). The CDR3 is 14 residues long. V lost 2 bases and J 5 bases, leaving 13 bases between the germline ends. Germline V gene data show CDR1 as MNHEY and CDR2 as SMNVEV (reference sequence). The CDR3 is CASSLPDRYNEQYF. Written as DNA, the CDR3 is TGTGCCAGCAGTTTACCCGACAGATACAACGAGCAGTACTTC.

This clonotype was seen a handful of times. CDR3 in amino acids: CASSLPPHTEAFF. The DNA for the CDR3 is TGTGCCAGCAGCTTGCCCCCACACACTGAAGCTTTCTTT. This chain joins TRBV11-3 and TRBJ1-1; D is unresolved. Germline-derived CDR1 and CDR2 are SGHNT and YENEEA. There are 13 residues in the CDR3. The V end was cut by 3 bases, the J end by 3 bases, with 8 bases between.

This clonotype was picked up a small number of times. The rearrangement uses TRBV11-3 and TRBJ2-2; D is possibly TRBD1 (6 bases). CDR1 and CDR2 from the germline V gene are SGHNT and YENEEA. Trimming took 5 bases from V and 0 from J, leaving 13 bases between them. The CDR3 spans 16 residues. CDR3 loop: CASSPGAVANTGELFF. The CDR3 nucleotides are TGTGCCAGCAGCCCAGGGGCGGTGGCGAACACCGGGGAGCTGTTTTTT.

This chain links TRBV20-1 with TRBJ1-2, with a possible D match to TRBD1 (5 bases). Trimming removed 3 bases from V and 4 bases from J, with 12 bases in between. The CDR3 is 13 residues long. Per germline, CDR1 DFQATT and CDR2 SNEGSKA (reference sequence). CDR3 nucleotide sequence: TGCAGTGCTAGCTCCAGGGTGCCCTATGGCTACACCTTC. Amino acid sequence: CSASSRVPYGYTF.

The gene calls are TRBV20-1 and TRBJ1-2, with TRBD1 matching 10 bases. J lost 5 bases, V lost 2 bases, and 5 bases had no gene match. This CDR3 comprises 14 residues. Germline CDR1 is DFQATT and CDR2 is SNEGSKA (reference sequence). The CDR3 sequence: CSARTGTGAYGYTF. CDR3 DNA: TGCAGTGCTAGAACCGGGACAGGGGCTTATGGCTACACCTTC.

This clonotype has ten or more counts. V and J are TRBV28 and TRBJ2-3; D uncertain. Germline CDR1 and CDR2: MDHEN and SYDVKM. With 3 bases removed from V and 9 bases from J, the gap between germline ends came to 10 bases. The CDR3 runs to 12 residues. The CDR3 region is CASSFVGSTQYF. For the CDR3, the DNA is TGTGCCAGCAGTTTTGTAGGCTCAACGCAGTATTTT.

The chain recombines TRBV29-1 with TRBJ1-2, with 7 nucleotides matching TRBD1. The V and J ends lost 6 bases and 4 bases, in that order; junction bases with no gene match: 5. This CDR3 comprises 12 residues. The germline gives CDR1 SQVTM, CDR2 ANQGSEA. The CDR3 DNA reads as TGCAGCGTCCCCAGGGGGACCTATGGCTACACCTTC. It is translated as CSVPRGTYGYTF.

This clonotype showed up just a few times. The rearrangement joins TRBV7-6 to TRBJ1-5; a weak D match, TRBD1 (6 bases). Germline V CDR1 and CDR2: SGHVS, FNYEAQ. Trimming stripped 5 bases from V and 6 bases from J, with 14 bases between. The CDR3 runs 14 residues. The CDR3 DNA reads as TGTGCCAGCAGCCCAGAGGGGGGAGGTCAGCCCCAGCATTTT. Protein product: CASSPEGGGQPQHF.

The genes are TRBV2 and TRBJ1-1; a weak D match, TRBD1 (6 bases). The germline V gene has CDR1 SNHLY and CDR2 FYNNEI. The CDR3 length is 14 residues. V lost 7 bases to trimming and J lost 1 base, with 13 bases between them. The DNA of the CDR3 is TGTGCCAGCATCTGGGGGCAGGGGAACACTGAAGCTTTCTTT. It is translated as CASIWGQGNTEAFF.

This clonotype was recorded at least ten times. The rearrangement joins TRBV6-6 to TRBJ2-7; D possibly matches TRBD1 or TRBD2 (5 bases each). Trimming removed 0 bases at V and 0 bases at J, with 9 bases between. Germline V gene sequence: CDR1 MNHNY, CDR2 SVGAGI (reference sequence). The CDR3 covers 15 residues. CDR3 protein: CASSYSMGDSYEQYF. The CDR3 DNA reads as TGTGCCAGCAGTTACTCGATGGGGGACTCCTACGAGCAGTACTTC.

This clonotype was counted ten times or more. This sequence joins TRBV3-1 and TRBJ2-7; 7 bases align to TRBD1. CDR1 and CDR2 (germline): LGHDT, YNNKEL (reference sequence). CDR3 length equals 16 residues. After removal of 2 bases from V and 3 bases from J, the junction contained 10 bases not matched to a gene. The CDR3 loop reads CASSQIPDRASYEQYF. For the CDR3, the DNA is TGTGCCAGCAGCCAAATCCCCGACAGGGCCAGCTACGAGCAGTACTTC.